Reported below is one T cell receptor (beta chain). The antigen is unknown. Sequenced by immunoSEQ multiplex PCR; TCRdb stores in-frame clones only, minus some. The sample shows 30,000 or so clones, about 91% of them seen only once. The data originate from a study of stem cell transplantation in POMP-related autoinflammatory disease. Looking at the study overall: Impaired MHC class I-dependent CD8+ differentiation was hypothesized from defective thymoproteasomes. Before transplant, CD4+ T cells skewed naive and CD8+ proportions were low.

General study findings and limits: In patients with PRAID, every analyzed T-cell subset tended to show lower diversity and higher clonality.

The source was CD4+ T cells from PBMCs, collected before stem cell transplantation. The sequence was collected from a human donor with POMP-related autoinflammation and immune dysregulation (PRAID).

CDR3 in amino acids: CASSKGSSYNEQFF. The CDR3 bases are TGTGCCAGCAGTAAGGGTAGCTCCTACAATGAGCAGTTCTTC. This chain links TRBV2 with TRBJ2-1; D unclear. Germline V gene data show CDR1 as SNHLY and CDR2 as FYNNEI. CDR3 size: 14 residues. V gave up 5 bases and J gave up 0 bases, with 8 bases separating them. Full variable domain (missing parts from reference TRBV2 and TRBJ2-1): EPEVTQTPSHQVTQMGQEVILRCVPISNHLYFYWYRQILGQKVEFLVSFYNNEISEKSEIFDDQFSVERPDGSNFTLKIRSTKLEDSAMYFCASSKGSSYNEQFFGPGTRLTVL.